This T cell receptor beta chain was identified in a study of blood T cell repertoires in COVID-19. Study details: Samples of COVID-19 (acute and convalescent) were obtained from the United States, Italy and Spain. In each case, the material was cDNA or gDNA derived from T cells, B-cell-depleted T cells, or PBMCs.

This clone was detected once. Germline lookup yields CDR1 MDHEN and CDR2 SYDVKM. Trimming stripped 4 bases from V and 7 bases from J, with 13 bases between. The length of the CDR3 is 13 residues. Per the original data handling: Reference gene primer amplification in the assay estimated nucleated cell counts. The repertoire was sequenced with immunoSEQ multiplex PCR; TCRdb's copy has only in-frame clones and lacks some. V, J and clone size are those of that table, while D and trimming were read from the DNA. This sample has some 120,000 clones, with 79% found just once. The chain couples TRBV28 to TRBJ1-2; TRBD1 is a possible D gene (5 bases). Sequencing used peripheral blood. The sequence came from a middle-aged man with active or convalescent COVID-19. DNA for the CDR3: TGTGCCAGCAGTTCTACAGGATTGGGTGGCTACACCTTC. As protein: CASSSTGLGGYTF.